The rows below give T cell receptor beta chains drawn from one sample of a study of OX40 agonist ivuxolimab in advanced cancers. Some clones are missing from TCRdb's copy, which holds only in-frame ones; the method was immunoSEQ multiplex PCR. The repertoire holds about 62,000 clones, with roughly 85% as singletons. The input for sequencing was CD4+ or CD8+ T cells sorted from blood, taken in a trial of the OX40 agonist ivuxolimab. The receptor set was obtained from an adult with an advanced solid tumor such as melanoma, head and neck, liver or kidney cancer. CDR3s include the opening cysteine and the closing phenylalanine or tryptophan. Fields, in order: clone size, D gene, J gene, V gene, CDR3 protein, CDR3 DNA. A D gene is named only where the DNA matches it firmly. The size field is filled for only some rows; it gives once, few, many or a size class.

>.|.|TRBJ2-7|TRBV7-2
CASSAEQGREQYF
TGTGCCAGCAGCGCAGAACAAGGGCGCGAGCAGTACTTC
>once|TRBD1|TRBJ1-1|TRBV7-9
CASSLGQGERGNTEAFF
TGTGCCAGCAGCTTAGGACAGGGAGAACGGGGGAACACTGAAGCTTTCTTT
>.|TRBD2|TRBJ2-7|TRBV5-1
CASSLVAAGVAYEQYF
TGCGCCAGCAGCTTGGTGGCAGCGGGAGTTGCCTACGAGCAGTACTTC
>.|.|TRBJ2-3|TRBV9
CASSVAGRADTQYF
TGTGCCAGCAGCGTCGCGGGACGCGCAGATACGCAGTATTTT
>.|.|TRBJ2-2|TRBV6-1
CASSEISGMTGELFF
TGTGCCAGCAGTGAAATTTCTGGGATGACCGGGGAGCTGTTTTTT
>.|TRBD1|TRBJ1-2|TRBV28
CASSESPRDSPYGYTF
TGTGCCAGCAGTGAATCCCCCAGGGACAGTCCTTATGGCTACACCTTC
>.|.|TRBJ2-4|TRBV28
CASSWGPGVKNIQYF
TGTGCCAGCAGTTGGGGTCCAGGGGTCAAAAACATTCAGTACTTC
>.|TRBD2|TRBJ2-5|TRBV7-2
CASSSPGTSGKAETQYF
TGTGCCAGCAGCTCCCCCGGGACTAGCGGGAAAGCGGAGACCCAGTACTTC
>.|.|TRBJ2-1|TRBV9
CASSKDGTTDNEQFF
TGTGCCAGCAGCAAGGACGGGACAACTGACAATGAGCAGTTCTTC
>.|TRBD2|TRBJ2-1|TRBV19
CASRGTSGIMNEQFF
TGTGCCAGTAGAGGGACTAGCGGGATAATGAATGAGCAGTTCTTC
>.|.|TRBJ1-2|TRBV19
CASSRQNNYGYTF
TGTGCCAGTAGTAGACAGAATAACTATGGCTACACCTTC
>.|.|TRBJ2-1|TRBV5-4
CASSPSGQYNEQFF
TGTGCCAGCAGCCCCTCCGGCCAGTACAATGAGCAGTTCTTC
>.|TRBD1|TRBJ1-5|TRBV19
CASSIRRGTGSNNQPQHF
TGTGCCAGTAGTATTAGGCGGGGGACAGGGAGTAACAATCAGCCCCAGCATTTT
>.|TRBD1|TRBJ1-4|TRBV19
CASSAAGTGYRSEKLFF
TGTGCCAGTAGTGCGGCCGGGACAGGGTATCGGAGCGAAAAACTGTTTTTT
>.|.|TRBJ2-5|TRBV15
CATSRDMSGQETQYF
TGTGCCACCAGCAGAGATATGTCGGGACAAGAGACCCAGTACTTC
>.|TRBD1|TRBJ2-5|TRBV7-9
CASSLQGAKETQYF
TGTGCCAGCAGCTTACAGGGGGCGAAAGAGACCCAGTACTTC
>once|.|TRBJ2-4|TRBV19
CASSIDGEGGNIQYF
TGTGCCAGTAGTATAGACGGTGAGGGGGGGAACATTCAGTACTTC
>.|.|TRBJ2-2|TRBV2
CASSEGQNTGELFF
TGTGCCAGCAGTGAAGGACAGAACACCGGGGAGCTGTTTTTT
>.|TRBD2|TRBJ2-1|TRBV6-5
CASSYGGGYNEQFF
TGTGCCAGCAGTTACGGGGGGGGCTACAATGAGCAGTTCTTC
>.|.|TRBJ2-1|TRBV19
CASRLRGSYNEQFF
TGTGCCAGTAGATTGCGGGGCTCCTACAATGAGCAGTTCTTC
>.|TRBD2|TRBJ2-7|TRBV5-1
CASTPAPSGSGYEQYF
TGCGCCAGCACCCCGGCTCCTAGCGGGAGCGGCTACGAGCAGTACTTC
>.|.|TRBJ2-2|TRBV7-6
CASSLALQSGELFF
TGTGCCAGCAGCTTAGCGCTCCAGTCCGGGGAGCTGTTTTTT
>.|.|TRBJ2-5|TRBV19
CASSIGRDQETQYF
TGTGCCAGTAGTATAGGCCGGGACCAAGAGACCCAGTACTTC
>.|TRBD2|TRBJ2-5|TRBV10-3
CASRGEGHPSQYF
TGTGCCTCCCGAGGGGAGGGCCACCCATCCCAGTACTTC
>.|TRBD1|TRBJ2-7|TRBV29-1
CSVGGTGVYEQYF
TGCAGCGTTGGCGGGACAGGTGTCTACGAGCAGTACTTC
>.|.|TRBJ2-7|TRBV5-1
CASSLGVAGSRSSYEQYF
TGCGCCAGCAGCTTGGGGGTTGCGGGCTCAAGAAGCTCCTACGAGCAGTACTTC
>.|.|TRBJ1-3|TRBV10-1
CASSEAGPEGNTIYF
TGCGCCAGCAGTGAGGCAGGACCAGAAGGAAACACCATATATTTT
>.|.|TRBJ2-2|TRBV7-6
CASRTRDTYTGELFF
TGTGCCAGCAGAACACGGGACACTTACACCGGGGAGCTGTTTTTT
>.|.|TRBJ1-4|TRBV4-1
CASSQSTVFGDDREKLFF
TGCGCCAGCAGCCAAAGCACGGTTTTTGGGGATGATCGGGAAAAACTGTTTTTT
>.|.|TRBJ1-1|TRBV28
CASRSPGDHTEAFF
TGTGCCAGCAGGTCCCCCGGGGATCACACTGAAGCTTTCTTT